The rows below give T cell receptor beta chains drawn from one sample of a study of T-cell reconstitution after alpha-beta-depleted transplantation in children. TCRdb itself ran the PCR reads through MiXCR, one entry per CDR3 protein. The data show 300,000 to 400,000 distinct CDR3 sequences, about 14% seen once. The source material was PBMCs, sampled from the stem cell graft. The receptors originated from a human donor who donated a stem cell graft to a child with Fanconi anemia. Each CDR3 is given with its conserved first and last residue. A D gene is named only where the DNA matches it firmly. A clone size is listed for some rows: how often the clone was seen (once, few, many), or a class if it is expanded.

NA	TRBJ1-6	NA	15	TRBV2	TGTGCCAGCAGAGTACAGAGCTCCTATAATTCACCCCTCCACTTT	CASRVQSSYNSPLHF
many	TRBJ2-1	NA	16	TRBV7-9	TGTGCCAGCAGCTCCTTAACGGGACTCACCTACAATGAGCAGTTCTTC	CASSSLTGLTYNEQFF
many	TRBJ2-3	NA	15	TRBV6-2/TRBV6-3	TGTGCCAGCAGTTATTCGACTCCTAGCACAGATACGCAGTATTTT	CASSYSTPSTDTQYF
NA	TRBJ2-2	NA	14	TRBV6-2/TRBV6-3	TGTGCCGGAGCTCCTGGAGAGGACACCGGGGAGCTGTTTTTT	CAGAPGEDTGELFF
NA	TRBJ1-6	NA	16	TRBV6-2/TRBV6-3	TGTGCCAGCAGTTACTTGTCGAGCTCCTATAATTCACCCCTCCACTTT	CASSYLSSSYNSPLHF
few	TRBJ1-1	NA	14	TRBV5-6	TGTGCCAGCAGCAGCCGGGTTTCGAACACTGAAGCTTTCTTT	CASSSRVSNTEAFF
NA	TRBJ1-3	NA	16	TRBV6-5	TGTGCCAGCACCCTCCATGGGATCAGCTCTGGAAACACCATATATTTT	CASTLHGISSGNTIYF
NA	TRBJ2-1	TRBD2	16	TRBV5-1	TGCGCCAGCAGCTTCCCGACTAGCGGGTCCTACAATGAGCAGTTCTTC	CASSFPTSGSYNEQFF
NA	TRBJ2-3	TRBD2	15	TRBV20-1	TGCAGTGCTCCCCGACTAGCGGGGGTCACAGATACGCAGTATTTT	CSAPRLAGVTDTQYF
NA	TRBJ1-3	NA	16	TRBV5-5	TGTGCCAGCAGCTTGGCCCTGATCATCTCTGGAAACACCATATATTTT	CASSLALIISGNTIYF
NA	TRBJ2-7	NA	14	TRBV27	TGTGCCAGCAGTCCCTTAGACAGATCCTACGAGCAGTACTTC	CASSPLDRSYEQYF
few	TRBJ2-1	TRBD2	16	TRBV15	TGTGCCACCAGCAGAGATCGGGGGGGGCTCGACAATGAGCAGTTCTTC	CATSRDRGGLDNEQFF
many	TRBJ2-1	NA	15	TRBV20-1	TGCAGTGTCAGGTCCCAGGGGATGGGGTCCAATGAGCAGTTCTTC	CSVRSQGMGSNEQFF
few	TRBJ2-3	NA	14	TRBV11-2	TGTGCCAGCAGCGACCGAGGGGTTTCGGATACGCAGTATTTT	CASSDRGVSDTQYF
NA	TRBJ1-1	NA	16	TRBV11-2	TGTGCCAGCAGCTTATTCGGCGGGGGGGCCGGCACTGAAGCTTTCTTT	CASSLFGGGAGTEAFF
NA	TRBJ1-2	TRBD1	14	TRBV12-3/TRBV12-4	TGTGCCAGCAGTCACTTACAGGGGGCCAATGGCTACACCTTC	CASSHLQGANGYTF
NA	TRBJ2-7	TRBD1	13	TRBV12-3/TRBV12-4	TGTGCCAGCAGAGAGGGACAGGCCTACGAGCAGTACTTC	CASREGQAYEQYF
NA	TRBJ2-7	NA	12	TRBV25-1	TGTGCCAGCAGTGAATCGGGCTACGAGCAGTACTTC	CASSESGYEQYF
many	TRBJ2-5	TRBD1	17	TRBV5-1	TGCGCCAGCAGCACCCATGGCGGCTCGACAGGGCCGGAGACCCAGTACTTC	CASSTHGGSTGPETQYF
few	TRBJ2-5	NA	12	TRBV6-2/TRBV6-3	TGTGCCAGCAGAGGGGACCTCCAGACCCAGTACTTC	CASRGDLQTQYF
many	TRBJ2-2	NA	13	TRBV12-3/TRBV12-4	TGTGCCAGCAGTTTAGCGGTGGGCGGGGAGCTGTTTTTT	CASSLAVGGELFF
NA	TRBJ2-2	NA	19	TRBV4-2	TGTGCCAGCAGCCCCGGGCCCCGGTACTCTATACCGAACACCGGGGAGCTGTTTTTT	CASSPGPRYSIPNTGELFF
many	TRBJ2-3	NA	13	TRBV5-4	TGTGCCAGCAGCTTATCCCTGTTCGATACGCAGTATTTT	CASSLSLFDTQYF
many	TRBJ1-1	NA	14	TRBV29-1	TGCAGCGCCCCACGACCAGGGAGATCCACTGAAGCTTTCTTT	CSAPRPGRSTEAFF
few	TRBJ1-1	NA	13	TRBV7-2	TGTGCCAGCAGCTTAGAGTGGGTCACTGAAGCTTTCTTT	CASSLEWVTEAFF
NA	TRBJ1-2	NA	12	TRBV28	TGTGCCAGCAGCGACACTGTCTACGGCTACACCTTC	CASSDTVYGYTF
few	TRBJ2-2	NA	13	TRBV20-1	TGCAGTGCTAGTCGGTGGAACACCGGGGAGCTGTTTTTT	CSASRWNTGELFF
many	TRBJ1-1	NA	15	TRBV5-1	TGCGCCAGCAGCTTGGCGCCAAGAGGGGACACTGAAGCTTTCTTT	CASSLAPRGDTEAFF
NA	TRBJ2-5	NA	13	TRBV20-1	TGCAGTGCTAGAGCGCCGGACTATTCGACCCAGTACTTC	CSARAPDYSTQYF
NA	TRBJ1-3	TRBD1	17	TRBV5-1	TGCGCCAGCAGCTTCGGGACAGGGGCCTCCTCTGGAAACACCATATATTTT	CASSFGTGASSGNTIYF
NA	TRBJ2-5	NA	12	TRBV29-1	TGCAGCGTGGAACAGCGCGACGAGACCCAGTACTTC	CSVEQRDETQYF